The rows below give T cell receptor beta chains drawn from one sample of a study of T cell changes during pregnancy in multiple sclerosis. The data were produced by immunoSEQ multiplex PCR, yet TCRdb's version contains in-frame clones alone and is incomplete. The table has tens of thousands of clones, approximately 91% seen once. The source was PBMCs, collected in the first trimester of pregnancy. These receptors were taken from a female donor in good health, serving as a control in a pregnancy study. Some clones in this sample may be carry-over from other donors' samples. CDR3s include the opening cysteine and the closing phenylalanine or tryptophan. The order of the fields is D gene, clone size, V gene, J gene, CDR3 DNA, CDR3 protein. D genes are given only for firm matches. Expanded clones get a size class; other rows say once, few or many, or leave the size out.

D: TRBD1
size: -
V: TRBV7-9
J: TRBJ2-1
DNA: TGTGCCAGCAGCTTGACAGGGGTAGCCTACAATGAGCAGTTCTTC
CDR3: CASSLTGVAYNEQFF

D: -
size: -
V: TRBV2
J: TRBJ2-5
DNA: TGTGCCAGCAGTATGGCGGGGGCCTCCCAGACCCAGTACTTC
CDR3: CASSMAGASQTQYF

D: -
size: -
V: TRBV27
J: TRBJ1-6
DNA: TGTGCCAGCAGATCCGGATCAGGTTCACCCCTCCACTTT
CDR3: CASRSGSGSPLHF

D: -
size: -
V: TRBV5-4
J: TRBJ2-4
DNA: TGTGCCACCTACGACCCTCAGGTAGCCAAAAACATTCAGTACTTC
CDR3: CATYDPQVAKNIQYF

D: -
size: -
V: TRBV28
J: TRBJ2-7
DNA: TGTGCCAGCACCCTGGACATCGCCTACGAGCAGTACTTC
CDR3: CASTLDIAYEQYF

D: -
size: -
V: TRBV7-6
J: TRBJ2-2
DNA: TGTGCCAGCAGCTTAGTAGATGACACCGGGGAGCTGTTTTTT
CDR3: CASSLVDDTGELFF

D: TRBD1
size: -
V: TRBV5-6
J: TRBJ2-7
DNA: TGTGCCAGCAGCCCAGGGGGTCTATCGTACGAGCAGTACTTC
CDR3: CASSPGGLSYEQYF

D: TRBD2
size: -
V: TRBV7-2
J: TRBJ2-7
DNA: TGTGCCAGCAGCTTAATGCCTAGCGGGAGCTACGAGCAGTACTTC
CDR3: CASSLMPSGSYEQYF

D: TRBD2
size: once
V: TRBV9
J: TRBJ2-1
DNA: TGTGCCAGCAGCATTAGCGGGAGGGCGATCGATGAGCAGTTCTTC
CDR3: CASSISGRAIDEQFF

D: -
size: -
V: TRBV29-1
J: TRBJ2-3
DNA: TGCAGCGTTGAGAGGATTACGGTAGATACGCAGTATTTT
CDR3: CSVERITVDTQYF

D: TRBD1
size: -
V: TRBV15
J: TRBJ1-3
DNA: TGTGCCACCAGCAGGGACAGGGAATGGTCTGGAAACACCATATATTTT
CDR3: CATSRDREWSGNTIYF

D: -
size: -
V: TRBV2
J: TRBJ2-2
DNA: TGTGCCAGCAGTGACAGGGGTCAAACCGGGGAGCTGTTTTTT
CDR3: CASSDRGQTGELFF

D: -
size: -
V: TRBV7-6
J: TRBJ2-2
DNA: TGTGCCAGCAGCTTAATGGCTGCCGGGGAGCTGTTTTTT
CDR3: CASSLMAAGELFF

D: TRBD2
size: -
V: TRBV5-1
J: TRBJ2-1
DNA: TGCGCCAGCAGCCCCACTAGCGGGAGTTGGCATGAGCAGTTCTTC
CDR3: CASSPTSGSWHEQFF

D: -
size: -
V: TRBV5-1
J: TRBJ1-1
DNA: TGCGCCAGCAGCTTGATGGGCCCAGAGAACACTGAAGCTTTCTTT
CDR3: CASSLMGPENTEAFF

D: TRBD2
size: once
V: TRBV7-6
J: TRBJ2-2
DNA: TGTGCCAGCAGCCCCATGGCGGGGGGGAACACCGGGGAGCTGTTTTTT
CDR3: CASSPMAGGNTGELFF

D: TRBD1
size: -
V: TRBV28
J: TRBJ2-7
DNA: TGTGCCAGCACCGGGACAGGATACTACGAGCAGTACTTC
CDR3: CASTGTGYYEQYF